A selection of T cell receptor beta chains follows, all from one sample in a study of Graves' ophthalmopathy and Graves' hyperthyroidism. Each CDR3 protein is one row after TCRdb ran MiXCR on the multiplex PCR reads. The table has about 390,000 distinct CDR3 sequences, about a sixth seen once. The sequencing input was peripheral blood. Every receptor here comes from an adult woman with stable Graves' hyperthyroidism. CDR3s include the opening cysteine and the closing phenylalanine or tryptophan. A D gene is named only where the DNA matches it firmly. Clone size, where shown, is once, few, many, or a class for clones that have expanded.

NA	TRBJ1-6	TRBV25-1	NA	CASGDSTYNSPLHF	TGTGCCAGCGGAGACAGCACTTATAATTCACCCCTCCACTTT
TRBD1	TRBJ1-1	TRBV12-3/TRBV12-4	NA	CVSSQTGENTEAFF	TGTGTCAGCAGCCAGACAGGGGAAAACACTGAAGCTTTCTTT
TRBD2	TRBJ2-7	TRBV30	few	CAWNLGTSLYEQYF	TGTGCCTGGAATCTCGGGACTAGCCTCTACGAGCAGTACTTC
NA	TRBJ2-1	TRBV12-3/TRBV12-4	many	CASSPSGGNEKFF	TGTGCCAGCAGTCCCTCGGGGGGCAATGAGAAGTTCTTC
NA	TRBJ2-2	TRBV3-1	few	CASSQGRGDRRSGELFF	TGTGCCAGCAGCCAAGGAAGGGGGGATCGGCGGTCCGGGGAGCTGTTTTTT
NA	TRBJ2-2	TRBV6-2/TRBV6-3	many	CASSYRGQTHGELFF	TGTGCCAGCAGTTACCGAGGACAGACACACGGGGAGCTGTTTTTT
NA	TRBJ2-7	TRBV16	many	CASSHYSYEQYF	TGTGCCAGCAGCCATTACTCCTACGAGCAGTACTTC
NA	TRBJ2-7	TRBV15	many	CATSRDFEGPPYEQYF	TGTGCCACCAGCAGAGATTTTGAGGGCCCCCCCTACGAGCAGTACTTC
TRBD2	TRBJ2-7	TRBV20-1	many	CSIPHDRLAGRYSYEQYF	TGCAGTATACCTCATGATAGGCTAGCGGGACGGTACTCCTACGAGCAGTACTTC
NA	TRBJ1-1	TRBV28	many	CASSPPARPSEAFF	TGTGCCAGCAGTCCCCCGGCACGACCCTCTGAAGCTTTCTTT
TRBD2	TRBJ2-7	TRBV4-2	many	CASSQDPTSGTYEQYF	TGTGCCAGCAGCCAAGATCCGACTAGCGGAACCTACGAGCAGTACTTC
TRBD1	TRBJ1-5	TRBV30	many	CAWSVGQGRQPQHF	TGTGCCTGGAGTGTGGGACAGGGACGGCAGCCCCAGCATTTT
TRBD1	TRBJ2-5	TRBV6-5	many	CASSYPLDRVLTQETQYF	TGTGCCAGCAGTTACCCCCTCGACAGGGTATTAACGCAAGAGACCCAGTACTTC
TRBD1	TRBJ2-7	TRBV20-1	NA	CSARAQGQGNYEQYF	TGCAGTGCCCGGGCCCAAGGACAGGGGAACTACGAGCAGTACTTC
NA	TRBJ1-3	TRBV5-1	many	CASSLARGEGNTIYF	TGCGCCAGCAGCTTGGCAAGGGGCGAGGGAAACACCATATATTTT
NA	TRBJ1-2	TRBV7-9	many	CASSAALNYGYTF	TGTGCCAGCAGCGCAGCCCTAAACTATGGCTACACCTTC
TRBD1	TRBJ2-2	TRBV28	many	CASSSTTGGAGNTGELFF	TGTGCCAGCAGTTCCACGACAGGGGGCGCGGGAAACACCGGGGAGCTGTTTTTT
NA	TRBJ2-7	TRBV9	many	CASSVSPAPGYEQYF	TGTGCCAGCAGCGTATCCCCTGCTCCGGGGTACGAGCAGTACTTC
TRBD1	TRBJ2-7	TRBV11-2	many	CASSFPRDRTYEQYF	TGTGCCAGCAGCTTCCCCCGGGACAGGACCTACGAGCAGTACTTC
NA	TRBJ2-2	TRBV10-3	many	CAIRSRGELFF	TGTGCCATCAGGAGCCGGGGGGAGCTGTTTTTT
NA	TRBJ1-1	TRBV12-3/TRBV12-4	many	CASSLTLNTEAFF	TGTGCCAGCAGTTTAACCCTAAACACTGAAGCTTTCTTT
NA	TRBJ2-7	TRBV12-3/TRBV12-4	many	CASSLGGVSYEQYF	TGTGCCAGCAGTCTCGGAGGGGTTTCCTACGAGCAGTACTTC
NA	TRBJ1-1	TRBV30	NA	CAWSVSQVEAFF	TGTGCCTGGAGTGTAAGTCAGGTTGAAGCTTTCTTT
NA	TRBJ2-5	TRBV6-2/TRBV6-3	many	CASSYPLTTDQPGETQYF	TGTGCCAGCAGTTACCCGCTTACCACCGACCAGCCCGGGGAGACCCAGTACTTC
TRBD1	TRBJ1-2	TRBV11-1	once	CASSSMDRGSYGYTF	TGTGCCAGCAGCTCCATGGACAGGGGAAGTTATGGCTACACCTTC
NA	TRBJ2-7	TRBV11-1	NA	CASSLAVLANGAYEQYF	TGTGCCAGCAGCTTAGCTGTGCTAGCAAACGGGGCCTACGAGCAGTACTTC
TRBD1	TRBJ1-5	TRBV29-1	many	CSVGDSSKPQHF	TGCAGCGTTGGGGACAGCTCAAAGCCCCAGCATTTT
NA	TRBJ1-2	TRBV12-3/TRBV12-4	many	CASRAGSNYGYTF	TGTGCCAGCAGGGCGGGAAGCAACTATGGCTACACCTTC
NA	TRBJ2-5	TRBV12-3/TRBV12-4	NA	CASSFGLPPQETQYF	TGTGCCAGCAGTTTTGGGCTACCCCCCCAAGAGACCCAGTACTTC
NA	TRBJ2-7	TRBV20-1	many	CSARDYSTVHEQYF	TGCAGTGCTAGAGATTATTCCACCGTTCACGAGCAGTACTTC
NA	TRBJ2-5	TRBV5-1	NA	CASSLGESSSWETQYF	TGCGCCAGCAGCCTTGGGGAATCGTCGTCGTGGGAGACCCAGTACTTC
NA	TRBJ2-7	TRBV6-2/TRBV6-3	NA	CASRPMRGYEQYF	TGTGCCAGCCGTCCAATGAGGGGTTACGAGCAGTACTTC
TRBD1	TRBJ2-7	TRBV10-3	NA	CAIKETGGSYEQYF	TGTGCCATCAAGGAGACAGGGGGCTCCTACGAGCAGTACTTC
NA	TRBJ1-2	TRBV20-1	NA	CSAEYNGYTF	TGCAGTGCAGAATACAATGGCTACACCTTC
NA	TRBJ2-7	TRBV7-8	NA	CASSPSASSYEQYF	TGTGCCAGCAGCCCGTCAGCATCGTCCTACGAGCAGTACTTC
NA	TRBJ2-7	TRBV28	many	CASIHNPGMPPTYEQYF	TGTGCCAGCATTCACAACCCCGGGATGCCGCCGACCTACGAGCAGTACTTC
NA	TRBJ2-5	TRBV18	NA	CASSPGTGKQETQYF	TGTGCCAGCTCACCGGGAACAGGAAAACAAGAGACCCAGTACTTC
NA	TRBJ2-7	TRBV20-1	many	CSATHARGRFYEQYF	TGCAGTGCTACACACGCCCGGGGGAGATTCTACGAGCAGTACTTC
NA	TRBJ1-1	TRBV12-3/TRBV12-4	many	CASSLGGETEAFF	TGTGCCAGCAGTTTAGGGGGAGAGACTGAAGCTTTCTTT
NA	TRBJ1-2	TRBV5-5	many	CASSFSQGATGYTF	TGTGCCAGCAGCTTCAGTCAGGGAGCGACTGGCTACACCTTC
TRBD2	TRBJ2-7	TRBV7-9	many	CASSLIRAGGAEQYF	TGTGCCAGCAGCCTCATCCGAGCGGGAGGAGCCGAGCAGTACTTC
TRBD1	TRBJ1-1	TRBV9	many	CASSEQGAVYTEAFF	TGTGCCAGCAGCGAGCAGGGGGCGGTTTATACTGAAGCTTTCTTT
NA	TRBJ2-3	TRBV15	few	CATRAGMETDTQYF	TGTGCCACCAGGGCAGGGATGGAGACAGATACGCAGTATTTT
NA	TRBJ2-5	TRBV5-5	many	CASSALYQETQYF	TGTGCCAGCAGTGCTCTGTACCAAGAGACCCAGTACTTC
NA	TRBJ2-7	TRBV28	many	CASSRTTPNEQYF	TGTGCCAGCAGTCGTACTACTCCCAACGAGCAGTACTTC